This T cell receptor beta chain was observed in a study of cytomegalovirus exposure and HLA in healthy donors. General study points: TCR beta V segments were, for the most part, productive about 87% or about 30% of the time in an earlier analysis. Whilst most TCR sequences proved rare, a subset of public TCRs occurred across many donors. There were some V segments, including TRBV6-2 and TRBV6-3, excluded as indistinguishable.

Concerning this clone itself: Antigen: not known.

In the PCR, 60 Vbeta and 13 Jbeta primers were used. In the source study's methods: Counted up in a later analysis, unique TCR beta chains came to about 80 million, with 9.5 million to 13 million shared. Assay: immunoSEQ multiplex PCR; the TCRdb copy retains only in-frame clones and omits some. V, J and clone size derive from that table, while D and trimming were established from the DNA sequence. Of over 150,000 clones listed, approximately 78% are singletons. V lost 5 bases to trimming and J lost 2 bases; unmatched junction nucleotides: 5. CDR3 size: 16 residues. Looked up from germline, CDR1 is SEHNR and CDR2 is FQNEAQ (reference sequence).

The sample consisted of PBMCs. The gene calls are TRBV7-9 and TRBJ2-3; TRBD2 matches at 12 bases. The TCR sequence derives from a woman younger than 45 in good health and CMV-seropositive. The CDR3 DNA follows: TGTGCCAGCAGCCAGACTAGCGGGGGAATCACAGATACGCAGTATTTT. Amino acid sequence: CASSQTSGGITDTQYF.